This T cell receptor (beta chain) was captured by sequencing in a study of PD-1 blockade in classical Hodgkin lymphoma. Study-wide background: A 3 mg/kg intravenous dose of nivolumab was received by patients every 2 weeks. Study results and caveats: Relapsed/refractory patients reportedly had lower baseline diversity than newly diagnosed patients.

This clone came up once. Antigen: not known. Profiling relied on immunoSEQ multiplex PCR, and the TCRdb table lists in-frame clones only, not all of them. This table holds around 44,000 clones, roughly nine tenths found once. The CDR3 covers 13 residues. There was relapse after autologous stem cell transplantation in every patient, and there was variation in brentuximab vedotin exposure. Reported best responses ranged across complete response, partial response or progressive disease. This sequence was found in a human donor with classical Hodgkin lymphoma. Sample: peripheral blood mononuclear cells (PBMCs), taken before the second cycle of nivolumab. V usage is TRBV21-1 and J usage is TRBJ2-7; the table's D call, TRBD1, was not checked against the DNA. TRBV21-1 is a recognized pseudogene. CDR3 residues: CASSLGDRGEQYF. DNA of the CDR3: TGTGCCAGCAGCCTAGGGGACAGGGGCGAGCAGTACTTC.